This T cell receptor beta chain was captured by sequencing in a study of T-cell memory formation after mild COVID-19. TCRdb reprocessed the 5' RACE reads via MiXCR and lists one record per CDR3 protein. The data show 150,000 to 200,000 distinct CDR3 sequences, with 25% to 40% seen just once and 12% held by the top ten. Trimming took off 4 bases at V and 4 bases at J, with 13 bases between the two ends. This CDR3 is built from 14 residues. The TCR originated in an adult woman who had mild COVID-19 (a few samples of this study predate the infection). Cell type and time point are not known. Sequenced: PBMCs or a T cell subset sorted from them (not recorded which). The chain combines TRBV12-3 or TRBV12-4 with TRBJ1-1; maybe TRBD1 (5 bases). The CDR3 protein is CASSYGARGTEAFF. The CDR3 nucleotides read TGTGCCAGCAGTTATGGGGCCCGCGGCACTGAAGCTTTCTTT.